Here is one T cell receptor beta chain with its context. Its antigen is unknown. The data belong to a study of cytomegalovirus exposure and HLA in healthy donors. Study overall: HLA-typed donors contributed some 83 million unique TCRs, which were held in an early data release. Overall study results and limits: Approximately 17,000 TCR beta sequences were associated with HLA alleles at 0.05 false discovery rate in a later analysis. Immune exposure data for these donors was limited to CMV serostatus. Within an earlier analysis, most TCR beta V segments proved productive either about 87% or about 30% of the time.

This CDR3 has 13 amino acids. The germline V gene has CDR1 SGHDT and CDR2 YYEEEE. Trimming stripped 5 bases from V and 8 bases from J, with 13 bases between. The PCR employed 60 Vbeta primers together with 13 Jbeta primers. TCRdb keeps only in-frame clones here, not all; method: immunoSEQ multiplex PCR. With 170,000 or so clones in the sample, the ten largest clones hold approximately 2%. The material sequenced was PBMCs. The source of this sequence is a man aged 25 to 45 in good health and CMV-seronegative. The chain carries TRBV5-6 and TRBJ1-4; D is possibly TRBD1 (6 bases). CDR3 bases: TGTGCCAGCAGGGGGGGGGCCGAGGAAAAACTGTTTTTT. Amino acid sequence: CASRGGAEEKLFF. Based on the CDR3 plus reference TRBV5-6 and TRBJ1-4, the full variable domain is DAGVTQSPTHLIKTRGQQVTLRCSPKSGHDTVSWYQQALGQGPQFIFQYYEEEERQRGNFPDRFSGHQFPNYSSELNVNALLLGDSALYLCASRGGAEEKLFFGSGTQLSVL.